Shown below are 30 T cell receptor beta chains from a single sample sequenced in a study of identical twins. TCRdb ran MiXCR on the 5' RACE reads and lists one entry per CDR3 protein. The table records 200,000 to 250,000 distinct CDR3 sequences, over 9.5% of them present only once. Sequenced material: memory T cells sorted from blood. These receptor sequences come from a man in his fifties in good health.

This clonotype was counted many times. The chain carries TRBV4-3 and TRBJ2-2; D might be TRBD2 (6 bases). The V and J ends lost 5 bases and 4 bases respectively, with 11 bases between them. The germline CDR1 and CDR2 sequences are LGHNA and YSLEER. CDR3 length: 14 residues. The CDR3 sequence is CASSWAGTTGELFF. The CDR3 DNA is TGCGCCAGCAGCTGGGCGGGGACCACCGGGGAGCTGTTTTTT.

The gene calls are TRBV5-1 and TRBJ2-1; tentative D call: TRBD2 (6 bases). V was clipped by 0 bases and J by 0 bases, with 13 bases between them. The CDR3 extends over 17 amino acids. The V gene's germline CDR1 is SGHRS and CDR2 YFSETQ. The CDR3 loop reads CASSLGLALSSYNEQFF. Written as DNA, the CDR3 is TGCGCCAGCAGCTTGGGGCTAGCGCTAAGCTCCTACAATGAGCAGTTCTTC.

This clonotype was observed a handful of times. The rearrangement uses TRBV7-9 and TRBJ2-1; 14 bases are a match to TRBD2. V lost 5 bases and J lost 8; bases outside the gene matches: 2. This CDR3 contains 14 residues. CDR1 and CDR2 (germline): SEHNR, FQNEAQ (reference sequence). This CDR3 reads CASSGTSGGHEQFF. DNA of the CDR3: TGTGCCAGCAGCGGGACTAGCGGGGGTCATGAGCAGTTCTTC.

This clonotype was detected many times. V is TRBV3-1 and J is TRBJ2-3, with unresolved D. The CDR3 has 14 residues. The germline gives CDR1 LGHDT, CDR2 YNNKEL (reference sequence). Deletions cut 4 bases from V and 0 bases from J, with 8 bases between. The CDR3 spells CASSPRLSTDTQYF. The CDR3 DNA reads TGTGCCAGCAGCCCGCGACTGAGCACAGATACGCAGTATTTT.

This clonotype was detected many times. The chain joins TRBV29-1 to TRBJ2-2, with D tentatively TRBD2 (6 bases). The CDR3 sequence is 12 residues long. Trimming cost V 6 bases and J 6 bases, with 11 bases left between them. CDR1 SQVTM and CDR2 ANQGSEA come from the germline V gene. The CDR3 region is CSVGGLAGELFF. For the CDR3, the DNA is TGCAGCGTCGGGGGTCTCGCCGGGGAGCTGTTTTTT.

This clonotype was found a few times. This rearrangement joins TRBV4-3 to TRBJ2-5; TRBD1 might be the D (6 bases). CDR3 length equals 15 residues. Germline V gene sequence: CDR1 LGHNA, CDR2 YSLEER. V shed 3 bases and J shed 4 bases, with 15 bases lying between them. CDR3 DNA: TGCGCCAGCAGCCAGTCATCAGGGGTTGCAGAGACCCAGTACTTC. This encodes CASSQSSGVAETQYF.

This clonotype was counted at least ten times. This chain uses TRBV3-1 with TRBJ2-7; no reliable D call. Germline V gene sequence: CDR1 LGHDT, CDR2 YNNKEL (reference sequence). This CDR3 is 14 amino acids long. Deletions cut 3 bases from V and 1 base from J, with 10 bases between. This CDR3 reads CASSQNPVSYEQYF. In DNA form, the CDR3 reads TGTGCCAGCAGCCAGAATCCAGTTTCCTACGAGCAGTACTTC.

Only a few counts were recorded for this clonotype. This chain connects TRBV20-1 to TRBJ1-5; D uncertain. V lost 3 bases and J 3 bases, leaving 6 bases between the germline ends. The CDR3 has 12 residues. Germline V CDR1 and CDR2: DFQATT, SNEGSKA (reference sequence). Written as DNA, the CDR3 is TGCAGTGCTAGTCCCTTCAATCAGCCCCAGCATTTT. Translated: CSASPFNQPQHF.

The chain couples TRBV5-4 to TRBJ1-1; tentative D call: TRBD1 (5 bases). Germline CDR1 SGHNT, CDR2 YYREEE (reference sequence). Trimming removed 4 bases from V and 4 bases from J, with 17 bases in between. The CDR3 spans 15 residues. CDR3 sequence reads: CASSNQGRAGTEAFF. CDR3 coding DNA: TGTGCCAGCAGCAATCAGGGTAGGGCGGGCACTGAAGCTTTCTTT.

There are many counts of this clonotype. The rearrangement uses TRBV20-1 and TRBJ1-5; D not certain. Germline V gives CDR1 DFQATT, CDR2 SNEGSKA (reference sequence). V gave up 3 bases and J gave up 7 bases, with 16 bases separating them. There are 14 residues in the CDR3. CDR3 bases: TGCAGTGCTAGGGGAGGAGGGCCCGGGCAGCCCCAGCATTTT. Its protein product is CSARGGGPGQPQHF.

The sample holds many counts of this clonotype. The rearrangement joins TRBV6-2 or TRBV6-3 to TRBJ2-5; 8 nucleotides align to TRBD2. Germline-derived CDR1 and CDR2 are MNHEY and SVGEGT. This CDR3 contains 17 residues. The junction had 12 bases not matched to a gene; V was cut back by 4 bases and J by 2 bases. Here the CDR3 reads CASSLTGGRVWQETQYF. Here the CDR3 DNA reads TGTGCCAGCAGTTTGACGGGGGGGCGAGTATGGCAAGAGACCCAGTACTTC.

The CDR3 loop is CASSPGQGDPGANVLTF. The CDR3 region has the DNA TGTGCCAGCAGTCCGGGACAGGGGGACCCTGGGGCCAACGTCCTGACTTTC. The chain uses TRBV6-2 or TRBV6-3 and TRBJ2-6; 11 nucleotides line up with TRBD1. The CDR3 has 17 amino acids. Germline V gene lookup returns CDR1 MNHEY and CDR2 SVGEGT. V lost 5 bases, J lost 2 bases, and 5 bases stayed unmatched.

This clonotype was observed many times. This sequence joins TRBV10-3 and TRBJ2-7; 11 nucleotides align to TRBD2. Per the germline V gene, CDR1 is ENHRY and CDR2 is SYGVKD. The CDR3 covers 15 residues. With V trimmed by 8 bases and J by 5 bases, 11 bases remained unmatched. CDR3 in amino acids: CAIALAGGLGNEQYF. CDR3 bases: TGTGCCATCGCGCTAGCGGGAGGTCTCGGGAACGAGCAGTACTTC.

This clonotype showed up just a few times. The V gene is TRBV20-1, the J gene TRBJ1-2, with unresolved D. Trimming took off 0 bases at V and 6 bases at J, with 11 bases between the two ends. CDR3 length: 13 amino acids. Germline-derived CDR1 and CDR2 are DFQATT and SNEGSKA (reference sequence). The CDR3 loop reads CSARDERKDGYTF. CDR3 in DNA: TGCAGTGCTAGAGATGAGAGGAAGGATGGCTACACCTTC.

This clonotype was picked up many times. The chain is built from TRBV20-1 and TRBJ2-7, with a tentative D call TRBD1 (6 bases). The CDR3 runs to 13 residues. The germline V gene has CDR1 DFQATT and CDR2 SNEGSKA (reference sequence). Trimming removed 5 bases from V and 1 base from J, with 12 bases in between. The CDR3: CSAGRGISYEQYF. In DNA, the CDR3 is TGCAGTGCTGGCAGGGGAATTTCCTACGAGCAGTACTTC.

This clonotype has more than one count but fewer than ten. The V gene is TRBV5-6, the J gene TRBJ2-2, with D possibly matching TRBD2 (5 bases). Trimming shortened V by 3 bases and J by 7 bases, and 10 bases separated the two germline ends. Germline lookup yields CDR1 SGHDT and CDR2 YYEEEE. The CDR3 runs to 13 residues. The CDR3 loop reads CASSSPAGGELFF. CDR3 DNA: TGTGCCAGCAGCTCCCCCGCGGGCGGGGAGCTGTTTTTT.

This clonotype was seen more than once but under ten times. CDR3 region: CASSQGSGGPNNEQFF. The CDR3 DNA follows: TGTGCCAGCAGCCAAGGAAGCGGGGGGCCGAACAATGAGCAGTTCTTC. This sequence joins TRBV11-3 and TRBJ2-1, with 9 bases matching TRBD2. The CDR3 extends over 16 amino acids. J gave up 5 bases and V 5 bases, and 10 bases lay outside the gene matches. Germline CDR1 SGHNT, CDR2 YENEEA.

This clonotype was found many times. The chain joins TRBV6-1 to TRBJ1-1; 8 nucleotides line up with TRBD1. The CDR3 has 15 amino acids. V shed 7 bases, J shed 6 bases, and the junction held 13 bases outside the gene matches. CDR1 is MNHNS, CDR2 SASEGT, per germline. The CDR3 loop is CASTTSSGQAAEAFF. CDR3 nucleotide sequence: TGTGCCAGCACTACCTCGTCGGGACAGGCCGCTGAAGCTTTCTTT.

The sample holds a few counts of this clonotype. V and J are TRBV28 and TRBJ2-5; perhaps TRBD2 as D (5 bases). V was trimmed by 6 bases and J by 3 bases, leaving 14 bases between them. Looked up from germline, CDR1 is MDHEN and CDR2 is SYDVKM. The CDR3 is made up of 14 amino acids. CDR3 sequence (DNA): TGTGCCAGCAGGCTCCCCCGGCGGGAAGAGACCCAGTACTTC. Encoded protein: CASRLPRREETQYF.

This clonotype was counted between two and nine times. V gene TRBV9 combines with J gene TRBJ2-1, with TRBD2 as a possible D gene (5 bases). Germline V gene sequence: CDR1 SGDLS, CDR2 YYNGEE. The V gene lost 4 bases and the J gene lost 7 bases, with 21 bases spanning the gap. The CDR3 consists of 16 residues. CDR3 loop: CASSPRGLGQWNEQFF. In DNA, the CDR3 is TGTGCCAGCAGCCCCAGAGGACTGGGCCAATGGAATGAGCAGTTCTTC.

This clonotype was observed a handful of times. The CDR3 protein is CASSPGANTEAFF. CDR3 in DNA: TGCGCCAGCAGCCCAGGGGCAAACACTGAAGCTTTCTTT. The chain combines TRBV4-1 with TRBJ1-1; possible D gene TRBD1, 6 bases. Trimming left V 4 bases short and J 2 bases short, with 8 bases between. The length of the CDR3 is 13 residues. Germline V gene data show CDR1 as MGHRA and CDR2 as YSYEKL.

This clonotype was seen ten or more times. V gene TRBV29-1 combines with J gene TRBJ1-1; unclear D gene. CDR1 SQVTM and CDR2 ANQGSEA come from the germline V gene. V lost 4 bases, J lost 5 bases, and 11 bases lay in between. The CDR3 is 12 amino acids. The CDR3 spells CSVATRGTEAFF. The CDR3 DNA reads as TGCAGCGTTGCAACCCGCGGGACTGAAGCTTTCTTT.

This clonotype turned up a few times. V and J are TRBV7-9 and TRBJ1-1; 9 nucleotides line up with TRBD1. Germline CDR1 is SEHNR and CDR2 is FQNEAQ (reference sequence). This CDR3 is 16 amino acids long. Trimming removed 8 bases from V and 1 base from J; junction bases left unmatched: 11. CDR3 sequence reads: CASVGPGTGSNTEAFF. The CDR3 DNA reads TGTGCCAGCGTGGGCCCCGGGACAGGGTCGAACACTGAAGCTTTCTTT.

This clonotype occurred many times. The chain recombines TRBV4-2 with TRBJ2-2; D is unclear. Germline-derived CDR1 and CDR2 are LGHNA and YNFKEQ. The CDR3 is 16 residues long. Trimming stripped 1 base from V and 0 bases from J, with 9 bases between. CDR3 DNA: TGTGCCAGCAGCCAAGCTACAGAAACGAACACCGGGGAGCTGTTTTTT. This sequence encodes CASSQATETNTGELFF.

The sample holds a few counts of this clonotype. J is TRBJ2-5 and V is TRBV5-1; a possible D gene is TRBD2 (6 bases). Germline lookup yields CDR1 SGHRS and CDR2 YFSETQ. V lost 6 bases and J 3 bases, leaving 18 bases between the germline ends. The CDR3 is made up of 15 amino acids. CDR3 nucleotides: TGCGCCAGCACCTACGGACGGGGGACCAAAGAGACCCAGTACTTC. This translates into CASTYGRGTKETQYF.

This clonotype was found many times. The gene calls are TRBV7-6 and TRBJ2-7; 9 bases map to TRBD1. This CDR3 has 15 amino acids. In germline, CDR1 is SGHVS, CDR2 FNYEAQ. V was pared by 1 base and J by 3 bases, with 4 bases of the junction left unmatched. CDR3 DNA sequence: TGTGCCAGCAGCTTAGTTGGACAGGGGAACTACGAGCAGTACTTC. Its protein is CASSLVGQGNYEQYF.

The gene calls are TRBV7-9 and TRBJ1-2, with D uncertain. The CDR3 loop spans 13 amino acids. Trimming removed 4 bases from V and 6 bases from J, with 12 bases in between. CDR1 and CDR2 from the germline V gene are SEHNR and FQNEAQ (reference sequence). CDR3 DNA: TGTGCCAGCAGCTCTGGAGCGGGCCATGGCTACACCTTC. It is translated as CASSSGAGHGYTF. Drawing the rest from reference TRBV7-9 and TRBJ1-2, the complete variable domain is DTGVSQNPRHKITKRGQNVTFRCDPISEHNRLYWYRQTLGQGPEFLTYFQNEAQLEKSRLLSDRFSAERPKGSFSTLEIQRTEQGDSAMYLCASSSGAGHGYTFGSGTRLTVV.

This clonotype was recorded at least ten times. The chain has TRBV2 and TRBJ2-1, with a weak D call TRBD2 (5 bases). This CDR3 contains 16 residues. Trimming pared 8 bases from V and 3 bases from J, leaving 20 bases between. Germline assignment: CDR1 SNHLY and CDR2 FYNNEI. CDR3 nucleotides: TGTGCCAGCCGACCCATCCCAGGACTCAACTACAATGAGCAGTTCTTC. It yields the protein CASRPIPGLNYNEQFF.

This clonotype was detected many times. The chain joins TRBV29-1 to TRBJ1-1; D is perhaps TRBD1 (5 bases). CDR3 size: 12 residues. The germline gives CDR1 SQVTM, CDR2 ANQGSEA. V shed 7 bases and J shed 1 base, with 10 bases lying between them. In nucleotides, the CDR3 is TGCAGCGGGGGGGAGACGAACACTGAAGCTTTCTTT. Amino acid sequence: CSGGETNTEAFF.

This clonotype appeared many times. V and J are TRBV20-1 and TRBJ2-5; unclear D gene. V was trimmed by 3 bases and J by 0 bases, leaving 14 bases between them. Germline V CDR1 and CDR2: DFQATT, SNEGSKA (reference sequence). CDR3 length: 15 amino acids. CDR3 region: CSASGAPENQETQYF. DNA for the CDR3: TGCAGTGCTAGTGGAGCCCCAGAGAACCAAGAGACCCAGTACTTC.